The sequence of this T cell receptor beta chain was determined in a study of T cell changes during pregnancy in multiple sclerosis. TCRdb keeps only in-frame clones here, not all; method: immunoSEQ multiplex PCR. The sample lists about 97,000 clones, roughly nine tenths occurring once. The CDR3 loop spans 14 amino acids. V lost 5 bases and J 0 bases, leaving 8 bases between the germline ends. CDR1 and CDR2 (germline): MNHEY, SMNVEV (reference sequence). The genes are TRBV27 and TRBJ2-1, with D perhaps TRBD2 (5 bases). Source: peripheral blood, taken in the second trimester of pregnancy. This clonotype was obtained from a female donor in good health, enrolled as a control in a pregnancy study. The CDR3 loop reads CASSDYSSYNEQFF. In DNA, the CDR3 is TGTGCCAGCAGTGACTATAGCTCCTACAATGAGCAGTTCTTC.